This TCR beta chain was recorded in a study of CD8 T cells in ankylosing spondylitis. Study results and caveats: Clones linked to disease were reported to show significant enrichment in matched ankylosing spondylitis synovial fluid. Blood of patients with ankylosing spondylitis appeared to be characterized by a TCR beta motif of eight highly homologous variants.

The sample holds a few counts of this clonotype. Its target is unknown. TCRdb processed the 5' RACE reads anew with MiXCR; each CDR3 protein has one entry. The repertoire has 400,000 or so distinct CDR3 sequences, 20% to 30% of them found once; the top ten carry 0.89%. This clonotype originated in a male donor with ankylosing spondylitis. The sequenced material came from blood, either unsorted or a sorted T cell fraction (not recorded which).

CDR3 in DNA: TGTGCCAGCAGCTTAAACAGCGGGAGCTCCTACGAGCAGTACGTC. Translated: CASSLNSGSSYEQYV. This chain joins TRBV11-2 and TRBJ2-7; 8 nucleotides agree with TRBD2. The V gene end was trimmed by 2 bases and the J gene end by 0 bases; junction bases not matched to a gene: 3. This CDR3 is built from 15 residues. Per the germline V gene, CDR1 is SGHAT and CDR2 is FQNNGV.